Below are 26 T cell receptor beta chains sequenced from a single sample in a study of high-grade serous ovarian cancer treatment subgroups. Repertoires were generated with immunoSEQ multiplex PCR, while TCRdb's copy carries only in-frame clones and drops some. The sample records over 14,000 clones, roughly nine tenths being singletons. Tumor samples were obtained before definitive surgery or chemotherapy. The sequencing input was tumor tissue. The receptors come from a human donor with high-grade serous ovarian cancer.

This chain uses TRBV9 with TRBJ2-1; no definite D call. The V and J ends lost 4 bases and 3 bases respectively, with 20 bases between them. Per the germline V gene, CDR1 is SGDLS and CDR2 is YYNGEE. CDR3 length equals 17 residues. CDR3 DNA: TGTGCCAGCAGCATACCTAAACTAAGGGTTGGCTACAATGAGCAGTTCTTC. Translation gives CASSIPKLRVGYNEQFF.

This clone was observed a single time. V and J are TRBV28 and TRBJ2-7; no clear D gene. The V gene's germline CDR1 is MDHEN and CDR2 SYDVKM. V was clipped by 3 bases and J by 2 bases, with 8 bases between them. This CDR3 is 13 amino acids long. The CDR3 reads CASSFRLTYEQYF. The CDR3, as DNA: TGTGCCAGCAGTTTCCGTCTAACCTACGAGCAGTACTTC.

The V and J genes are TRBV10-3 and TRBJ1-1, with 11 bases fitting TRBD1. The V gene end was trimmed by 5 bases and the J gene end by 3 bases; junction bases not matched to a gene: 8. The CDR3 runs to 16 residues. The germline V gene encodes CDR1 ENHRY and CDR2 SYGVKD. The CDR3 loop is CAISSTSGQGDTEAFF. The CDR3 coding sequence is TGTGCCATCAGTTCCACGTCGGGACAGGGGGACACTGAAGCTTTCTTT.

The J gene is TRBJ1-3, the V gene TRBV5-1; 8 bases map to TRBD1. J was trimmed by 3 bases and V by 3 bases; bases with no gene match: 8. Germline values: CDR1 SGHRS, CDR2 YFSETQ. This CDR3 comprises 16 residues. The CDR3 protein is CASSWETGVDGNTIYF. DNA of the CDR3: TGCGCCAGCAGCTGGGAGACAGGGGTGGATGGAAACACCATATATTTT. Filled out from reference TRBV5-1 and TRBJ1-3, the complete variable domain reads KAGVTQTPRYLIKTRGQQVTLSCSPISGHRSVSWYQQTPGQGLQFLFEYFSETQRNKGNFPGRFSGRQFSNSRSEMNVSTLELGDSALYLCASSWETGVDGNTIYFGEGSWLTVV.

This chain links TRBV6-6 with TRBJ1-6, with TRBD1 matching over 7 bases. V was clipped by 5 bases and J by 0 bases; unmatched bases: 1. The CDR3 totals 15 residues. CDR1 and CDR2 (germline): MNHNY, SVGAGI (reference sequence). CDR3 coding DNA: TGTGCCAGCAGTGACAGGGTCTCCTATAATTCACCCCTCCACTTT. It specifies CASSDRVSYNSPLHF.

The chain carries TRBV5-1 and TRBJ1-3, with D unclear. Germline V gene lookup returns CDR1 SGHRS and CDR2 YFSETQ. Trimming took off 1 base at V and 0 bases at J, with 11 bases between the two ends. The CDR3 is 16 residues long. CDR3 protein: CASSLLPAVSGNTIYF. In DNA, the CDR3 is TGCGCCAGCAGCTTGTTACCTGCAGTCTCTGGAAACACCATATATTTT.

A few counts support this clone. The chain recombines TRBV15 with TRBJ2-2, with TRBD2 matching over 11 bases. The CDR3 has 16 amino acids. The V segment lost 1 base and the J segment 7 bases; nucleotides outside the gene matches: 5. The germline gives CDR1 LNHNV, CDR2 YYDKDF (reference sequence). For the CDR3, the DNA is TGTGCCACCAGCAGAGTTCTAGCGGGGGGTGGCGGGGAGCTGTTTTTT. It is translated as CATSRVLAGGGGELFF.

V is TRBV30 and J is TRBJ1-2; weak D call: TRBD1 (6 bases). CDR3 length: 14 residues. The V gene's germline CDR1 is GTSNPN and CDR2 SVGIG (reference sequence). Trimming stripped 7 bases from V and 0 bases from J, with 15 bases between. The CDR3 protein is CASQGGTANYGYTF. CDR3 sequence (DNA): TGTGCCTCACAGGGTGGGACCGCTAACTATGGCTACACCTTC.

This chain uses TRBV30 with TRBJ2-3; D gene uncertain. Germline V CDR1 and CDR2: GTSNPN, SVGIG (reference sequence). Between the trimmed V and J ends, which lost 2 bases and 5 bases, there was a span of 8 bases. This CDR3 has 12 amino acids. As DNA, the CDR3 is TGTGCCTGGAGTTTAGGTGTAGATACGCAGTATTTT. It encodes CAWSLGVDTQYF.

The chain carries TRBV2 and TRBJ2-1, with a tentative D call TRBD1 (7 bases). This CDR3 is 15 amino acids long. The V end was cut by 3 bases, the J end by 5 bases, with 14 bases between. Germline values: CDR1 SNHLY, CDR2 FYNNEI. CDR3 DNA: TGTGCCAGCAGTGACCCGGAGGGACAGAACAATGAGCAGTTCTTC. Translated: CASSDPEGQNNEQFF.

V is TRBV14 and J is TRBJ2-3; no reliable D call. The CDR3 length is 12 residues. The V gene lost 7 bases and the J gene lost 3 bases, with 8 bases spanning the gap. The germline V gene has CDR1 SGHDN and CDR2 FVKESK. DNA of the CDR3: TGTGCCAGCAACCACAAAACAGATACGCAGTATTTT. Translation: CASNHKTDTQYF.

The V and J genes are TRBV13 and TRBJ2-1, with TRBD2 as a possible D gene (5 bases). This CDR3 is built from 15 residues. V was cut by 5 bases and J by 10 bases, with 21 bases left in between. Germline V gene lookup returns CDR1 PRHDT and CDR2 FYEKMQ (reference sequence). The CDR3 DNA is TGTGCCAGCAGCCGAGGAAGTGGGGAGAGAACAGAGCAGTTCTTC. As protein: CASSRGSGERTEQFF.

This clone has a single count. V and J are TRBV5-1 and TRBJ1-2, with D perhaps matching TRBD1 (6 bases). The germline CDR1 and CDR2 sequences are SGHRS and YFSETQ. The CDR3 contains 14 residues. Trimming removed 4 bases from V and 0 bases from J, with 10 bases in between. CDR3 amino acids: CASSRGQANYGYTF. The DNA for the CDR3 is TGCGCCAGCAGCAGGGGACAAGCTAACTATGGCTACACCTTC.

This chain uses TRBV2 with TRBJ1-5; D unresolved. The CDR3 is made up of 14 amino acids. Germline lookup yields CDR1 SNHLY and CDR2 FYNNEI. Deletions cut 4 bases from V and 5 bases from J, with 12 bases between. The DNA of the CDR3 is TGTGCCAGCAGTGGACCGGCCTCAGATCAGCCCCAGCATTTT. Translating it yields CASSGPASDQPQHF.

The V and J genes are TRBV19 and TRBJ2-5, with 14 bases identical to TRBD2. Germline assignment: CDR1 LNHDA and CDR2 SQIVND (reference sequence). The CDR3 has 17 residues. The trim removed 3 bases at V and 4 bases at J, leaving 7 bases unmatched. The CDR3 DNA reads TGTGCCAGTAGTATTTTCGGGACTAGCGGGGGAGGAGAGACCCAGTACTTC. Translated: CASSIFGTSGGGETQYF. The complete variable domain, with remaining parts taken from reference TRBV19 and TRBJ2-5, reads DGGITQSPKYLFRKEGQNVTLSCEQNLNHDAMYWYRQDPGQGLRLIYYSQIVNDFQKGDIAEGYSVSREKKESFPLTVTSAQKNPTAFYLCASSIFGTSGGGETQYFGPGTRLLVL.

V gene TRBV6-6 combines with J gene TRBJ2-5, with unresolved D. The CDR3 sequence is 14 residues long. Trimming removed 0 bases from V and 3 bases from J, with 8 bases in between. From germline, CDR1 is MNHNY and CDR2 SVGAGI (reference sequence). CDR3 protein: CASSYSNREETQYF. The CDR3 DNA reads TGTGCCAGCAGTTACTCGAATCGGGAAGAGACCCAGTACTTC.

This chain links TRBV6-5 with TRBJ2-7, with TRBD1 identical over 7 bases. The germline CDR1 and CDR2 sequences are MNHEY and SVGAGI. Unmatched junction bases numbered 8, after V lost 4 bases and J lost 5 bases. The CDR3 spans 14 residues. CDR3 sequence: CASSLDRDPHEQYF. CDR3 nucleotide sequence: TGTGCCAGCAGTTTAGACAGGGATCCCCACGAGCAGTACTTC.

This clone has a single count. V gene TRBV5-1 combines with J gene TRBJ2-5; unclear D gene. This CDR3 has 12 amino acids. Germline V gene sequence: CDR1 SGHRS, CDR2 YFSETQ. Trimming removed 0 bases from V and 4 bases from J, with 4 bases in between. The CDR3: CASSLAAETQYF. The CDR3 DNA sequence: TGCGCCAGCAGCTTGGCTGCAGAGACCCAGTACTTC.

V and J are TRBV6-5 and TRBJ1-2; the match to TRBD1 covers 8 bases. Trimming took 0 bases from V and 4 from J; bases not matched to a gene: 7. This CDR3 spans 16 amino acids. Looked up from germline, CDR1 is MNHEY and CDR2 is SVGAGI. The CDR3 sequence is CASSYSRTGLGYGYTF. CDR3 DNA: TGTGCCAGCAGTTACTCCAGGACAGGGTTGGGCTATGGCTACACCTTC.

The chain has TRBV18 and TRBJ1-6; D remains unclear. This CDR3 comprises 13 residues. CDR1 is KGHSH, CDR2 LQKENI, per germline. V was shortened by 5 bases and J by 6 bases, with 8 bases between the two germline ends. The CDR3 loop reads CASSEDTNSPLHF. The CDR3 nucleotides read TGTGCCAGCTCAGAAGATACTAATTCACCCCTCCACTTT.

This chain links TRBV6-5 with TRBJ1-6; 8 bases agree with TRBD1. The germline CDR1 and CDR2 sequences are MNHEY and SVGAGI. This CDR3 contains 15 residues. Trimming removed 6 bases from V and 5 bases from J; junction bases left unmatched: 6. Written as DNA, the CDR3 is TGTGCCAGCAGCTTCGACAGGGGAAATAATTCACCCCTCCACTTT. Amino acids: CASSFDRGNNSPLHF.

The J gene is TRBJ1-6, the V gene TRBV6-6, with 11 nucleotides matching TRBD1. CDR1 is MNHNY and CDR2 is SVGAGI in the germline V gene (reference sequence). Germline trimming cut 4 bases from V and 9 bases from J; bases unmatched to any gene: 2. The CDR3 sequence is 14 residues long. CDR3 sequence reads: CASSSGQGGSPLHF. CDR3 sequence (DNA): TGTGCCAGCAGTTCGGGACAGGGGGGTTCACCCCTCCACTTT.

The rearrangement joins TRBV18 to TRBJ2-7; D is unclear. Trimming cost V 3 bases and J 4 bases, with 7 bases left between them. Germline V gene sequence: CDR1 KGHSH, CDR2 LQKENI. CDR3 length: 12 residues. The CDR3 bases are TGTGCCAGCTCACCTGGAACTTACGAGCAGTACTTC. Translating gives CASSPGTYEQYF.

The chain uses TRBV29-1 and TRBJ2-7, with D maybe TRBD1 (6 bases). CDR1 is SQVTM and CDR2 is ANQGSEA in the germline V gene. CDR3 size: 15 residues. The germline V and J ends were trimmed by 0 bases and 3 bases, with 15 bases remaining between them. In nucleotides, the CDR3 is TGCAGCGTTGAAGACCATGGGGGCCGGTACTACGAGCAGTACTTC. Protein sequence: CSVEDHGGRYYEQYF.

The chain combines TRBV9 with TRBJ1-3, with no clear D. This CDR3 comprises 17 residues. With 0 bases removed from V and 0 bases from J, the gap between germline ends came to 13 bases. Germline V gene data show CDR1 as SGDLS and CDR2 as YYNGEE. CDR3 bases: TGTGCCAGCAGCGTAGGACGAAAAGGTCACTCTGGAAACACCATATATTTT. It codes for CASSVGRKGHSGNTIYF.

CDR3 nucleotide sequence: TGTGCCAGCAGCAAAAGATTGACAGGGTTGGATGAAAAACTGTTTTTT. Translating it yields CASSKRLTGLDEKLFF. This chain connects TRBV21-1 to TRBJ1-4; the listed D gene, TRBD1, was not tested against the DNA. TRBV21-1 represents a pseudogene. This CDR3 has 16 residues.